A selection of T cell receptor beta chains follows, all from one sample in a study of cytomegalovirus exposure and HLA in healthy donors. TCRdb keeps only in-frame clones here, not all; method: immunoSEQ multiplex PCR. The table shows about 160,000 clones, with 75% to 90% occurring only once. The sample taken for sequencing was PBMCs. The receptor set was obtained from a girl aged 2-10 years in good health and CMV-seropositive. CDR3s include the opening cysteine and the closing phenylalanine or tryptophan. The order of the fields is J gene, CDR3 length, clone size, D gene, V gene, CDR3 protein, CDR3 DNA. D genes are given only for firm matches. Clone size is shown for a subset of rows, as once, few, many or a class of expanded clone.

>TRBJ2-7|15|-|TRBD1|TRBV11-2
CASSLEGQVSYEQYF
TGTGCCAGCAGCTTAGAGGGACAGGTATCCTACGAGCAGTACTTC
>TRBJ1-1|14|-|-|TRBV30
CAWSEGGSYTEAFF
TGTGCCTGGAGTGAGGGGGGGTCTTATACTGAAGCTTTCTTT
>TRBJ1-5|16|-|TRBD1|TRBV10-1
CASSERVAGGYQPQHF
TGCGCCAGCAGTGAGAGGGTAGCAGGGGGCTATCAGCCCCAGCATTTT
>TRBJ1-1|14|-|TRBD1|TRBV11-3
CASSPGQGNTEAFF
TGTGCCAGCAGCCCCGGACAGGGAAATACTGAAGCTTTCTTT
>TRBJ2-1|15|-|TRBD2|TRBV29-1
CSVQGTSGTYNEQFF
TGCAGCGTTCAAGGGACTAGCGGCACCTACAATGAGCAGTTCTTC
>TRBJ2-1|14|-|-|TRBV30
CAWSGGTFEEEQFF
TGTGCCTGGAGTGGGGGGACATTTGAAGAGGAGCAGTTCTTC
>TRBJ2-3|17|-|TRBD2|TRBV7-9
CASSSSSGRRSTDTQYF
TGTGCCAGCAGCTCGAGTAGCGGGAGACGTAGCACAGATACGCAGTATTTT
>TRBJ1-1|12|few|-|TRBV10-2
CASRAENTEAFF
TGCGCCAGCAGGGCCGAGAACACTGAAGCTTTCTTT
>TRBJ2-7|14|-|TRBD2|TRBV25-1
CASSESASGYEQYF
TGTGCCAGCAGTGAATCGGCTAGCGGCTACGAGCAGTACTTC
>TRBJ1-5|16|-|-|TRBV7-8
CASSLSSGRDGQPQHF
TGTGCCAGCAGCTTGAGTTCAGGGCGAGATGGTCAGCCCCAGCATTTT
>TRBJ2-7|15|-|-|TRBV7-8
CASSLVRFRGYEQYF
TGTGCCAGCAGCTTAGTCCGTTTCAGGGGCTACGAGCAGTACTTC
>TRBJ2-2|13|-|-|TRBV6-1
CASNRRLTGELFF
TGTGCCAGCAACCGGAGGTTAACCGGGGAGCTGTTTTTT
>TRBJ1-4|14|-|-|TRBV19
CASSPTQVNEKLFF
TGTGCCAGTAGTCCCACACAAGTTAATGAAAAACTGTTTTTT
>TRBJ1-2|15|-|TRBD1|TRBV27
CASTNVGQANYGYTF
TGTGCCAGCACGAATGTTGGACAGGCGAACTATGGCTACACCTTC
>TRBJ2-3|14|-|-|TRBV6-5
CASSSPGRTDTQYF
TGTGCCAGCAGTTCACCCGGGAGAACAGATACGCAGTATTTT
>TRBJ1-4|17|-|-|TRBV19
CASSEIQGAATNEKLFF
TGTGCCAGTAGTGAAATACAGGGAGCTGCAACTAATGAAAAACTGTTTTTT
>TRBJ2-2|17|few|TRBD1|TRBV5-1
CASSGTAGGPNTGELFF
TGCGCCAGCAGCGGAACGGCAGGGGGCCCGAACACCGGGGAGCTGTTTTTT
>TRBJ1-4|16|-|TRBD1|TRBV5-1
CASSWGDRVTNEKLFF
TGCGCCAGCAGCTGGGGAGACAGGGTAACTAATGAAAAACTGTTTTTT
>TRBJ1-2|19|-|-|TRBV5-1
CASSFGSRYGQIVNYGYTF
TGCGCCAGCAGCTTTGGGAGTAGATACGGACAGATCGTTAACTATGGCTACACCTTC
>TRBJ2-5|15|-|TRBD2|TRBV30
CAWIASGGIQETQYF
TGTGCCTGGATTGCGAGCGGGGGGATCCAAGAGACCCAGTACTTC
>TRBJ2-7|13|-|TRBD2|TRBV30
CASRLAGIYEQYF
TGTGCCTCTCGACTAGCGGGGATCTACGAGCAGTACTTC
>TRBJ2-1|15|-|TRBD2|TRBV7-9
CASSPSGSTYNEQFF
TGTGCCAGCAGTCCTAGCGGGAGCACCTACAATGAGCAGTTCTTC
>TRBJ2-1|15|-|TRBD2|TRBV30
CAWSVGTRAYNEQFF
TGTGCCTGGAGTGTTGGGACTAGGGCCTACAATGAGCAGTTCTTC
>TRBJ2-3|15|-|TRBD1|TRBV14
CASSQEGQGENTQYF
TGTGCCAGCAGCCAGGAGGGACAGGGGGAAAATACGCAGTATTTT
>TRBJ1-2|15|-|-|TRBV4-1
CASSQDPTTGLGYTF
TGCGCCAGCAGCCAAGACCCTACTACAGGGCTTGGCTACACCTTC
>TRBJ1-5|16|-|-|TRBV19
CASSTRLWGRDQPQHF
TGTGCCAGTAGTACTCGCTTATGGGGGAGGGATCAGCCCCAGCATTTT
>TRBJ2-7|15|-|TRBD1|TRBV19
CASSIRGGTPYEQYF
TGTGCCAGTAGTATAAGAGGGGGCACACCCTACGAGCAGTACTTC
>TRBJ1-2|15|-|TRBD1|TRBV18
CASSPKQGADYGYTF
TGTGCCAGCTCACCGAAACAGGGGGCTGACTATGGCTACACCTTC
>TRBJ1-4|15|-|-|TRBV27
CASSFGAGWGEKLFF
TGTGCCAGCAGTTTTGGCGCAGGGTGGGGTGAAAAACTGTTTTTT